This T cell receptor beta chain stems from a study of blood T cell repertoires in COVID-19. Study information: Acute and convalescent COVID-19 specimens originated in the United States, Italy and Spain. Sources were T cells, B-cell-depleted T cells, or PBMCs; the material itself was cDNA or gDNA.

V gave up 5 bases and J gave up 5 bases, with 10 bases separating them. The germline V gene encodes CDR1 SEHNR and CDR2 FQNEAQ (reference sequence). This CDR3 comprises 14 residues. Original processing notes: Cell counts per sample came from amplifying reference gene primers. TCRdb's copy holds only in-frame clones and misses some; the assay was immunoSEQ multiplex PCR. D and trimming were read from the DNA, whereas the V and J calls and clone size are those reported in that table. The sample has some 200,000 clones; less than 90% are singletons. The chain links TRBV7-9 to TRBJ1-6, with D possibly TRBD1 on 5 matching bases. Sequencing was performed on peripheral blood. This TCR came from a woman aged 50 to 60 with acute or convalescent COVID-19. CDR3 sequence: CASSTDTDNSPLHF. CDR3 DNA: TGTGCCAGCAGCACGGACACTGATAATTCACCCCTCCACTTT.